Listed below are T cell receptor beta chains from one sample, sequenced in a study of human T cells and chemical hapten exposure. TCRdb used MiXCR to reprocess the RACE reads, holding one entry per CDR3 protein. The sample consists of about 300,000 distinct CDR3 sequences, around 5% of them appearing once. Here the sequenced sample was whole blood, taken in connection with sensitization to the hapten diphenylcyclopropenone (DPC). These receptors were collected from a woman aged 18-29 years with alopecia areata. Some clones in this sample may be carry-over from other donors' samples. CDR3s include the opening cysteine and the closing phenylalanine or tryptophan. The order of the fields is J gene, V gene, D gene, clone size, CDR3 protein, CDR3 DNA. The D gene is left open where the match is weak. Rows give clone size only sometimes, using once, few, many, or a class for an expanded clone.

TRBJ1-2 | TRBV25-1 | . | few | CASSGGDLQGDYGYTF | TGTGCCAGCAGTGGAGGAGACCTCCAAGGGGACTATGGCTACACCTTC
TRBJ1-1 | TRBV3-1 | . | . | CASSQREERITDKTEAFF | TGTGCCAGCAGCCAAAGGGAAGAGAGAATAACCGATAAGACTGAAGCTTTCTTT
TRBJ1-5 | TRBV5-1 | . | few | CASSLGATGTLSNQPQHF | TGCGCCAGCAGCTTGGGGGCAACAGGGACCCTCAGCAATCAGCCCCAGCATTTT
TRBJ1-1 | TRBV7-2 | . | few | CASSLGGGRTEAFF | TGTGCCAGCAGCTTAGGCGGGGGGCGGACTGAAGCTTTCTTT
TRBJ1-1 | TRBV6-2/TRBV6-3 | . | . | CASSYGDREAFF | TGTGCCAGCAGTTACGGAGATCGTGAAGCTTTCTTT
TRBJ2-1 | TRBV12-3/TRBV12-4 | . | few | CASSLGGVVNEQFF | TGTGCCAGCAGTTTGGGCGGGGTCGTCAATGAGCAGTTCTTC
TRBJ2-5 | TRBV12-3/TRBV12-4 | . | many | CASTGLQETQYF | TGTGCCAGCACCGGACTTCAAGAGACCCAGTACTTC
TRBJ2-5 | TRBV20-1 | . | . | CSARAGLQETQYF | TGCAGTGCTCGCGCCGGGCTTCAAGAGACCCAGTACTTC
TRBJ1-6 | TRBV4-3 | . | many | CASSQERDRSPLHF | TGCGCCAGCAGCCAAGAAAGAGACAGATCACCCCTCCACTTT
TRBJ1-5 | TRBV7-2 | TRBD1 | . | CASSLEASGGQPQHF | TGTGCCAGCAGCTTAGAAGCGTCAGGGGGTCAGCCCCAGCATTTT
TRBJ2-4 | TRBV11-1 | TRBD1 | few | CASGWDSKNIQYF | TGTGCCAGCGGCTGGGACAGTAAAAACATTCAGTACTTC
TRBJ1-6 | TRBV6-1 | . | many | CASSGEARGRSYNSPLHF | TGTGCCAGCAGTGGGGAGGCTCGGGGGCGCTCCTATAATTCACCCCTCCACTTT
TRBJ1-6 | TRBV9 | . | . | CASSVGNSDNSPLHF | TGTGCCAGCAGCGTAGGTAACAGCGACAATTCACCCCTCCACTTT
TRBJ1-1 | TRBV6-2/TRBV6-3 | TRBD1 | many | CASSYLSDRGTEAFF | TGTGCCAGCAGTTACTTATCAGACAGGGGCACTGAAGCTTTCTTT
TRBJ2-3 | TRBV9 | . | . | CASSFRSSRDTQYF | TGTGCCAGCAGCTTTAGGAGTTCGAGAGATACGCAGTATTTT
TRBJ2-7 | TRBV2 | . | few | CASSELVGVYEQYF | TGTGCCAGCAGTGAACTGGTCGGGGTGTACGAGCAGTACTTC
TRBJ2-5 | TRBV7-3 | . | . | CASSLPGETQYF | TGTGCCAGCAGCCTCCCCGGAGAGACCCAGTACTTC
TRBJ1-4 | TRBV20-1 | . | many | CSARDSAVGKLFF | TGCAGTGCTAGAGATTCGGCCGTTGGAAAACTGTTTTTT
TRBJ1-5 | TRBV6-2/TRBV6-3 | . | many | CASSYSLGGRASNQPQHF | TGTGCCAGCAGTTACTCGCTCGGGGGCAGGGCTAGCAATCAGCCCCAGCATTTT
TRBJ2-5 | TRBV12-3/TRBV12-4 | TRBD1 | . | CASSGDRGRETQYF | TGTGCCAGCAGTGGGGACAGGGGCAGAGAGACCCAGTACTTC
TRBJ2-3 | TRBV20-1 | TRBD2 | few | CSAEPLAGAQYF | TGCAGTGCTGAACCTCTAGCGGGTGCGCAGTATTTT
TRBJ2-5 | TRBV6-5 | . | many | CASSSIGYPGETQYF | TGTGCCAGCAGCAGTATAGGATATCCAGGAGAGACCCAGTACTTC
TRBJ2-7 | TRBV3-1 | TRBD1 | few | CASSQGGGGYEQYF | TGTGCCAGCAGCCAAGGAGGGGGCGGATACGAGCAGTACTTC
TRBJ2-7 | TRBV27 | . | . | CASSPTLKYEQYF | TGTGCCAGCAGTCCGACACTTAAGTACGAGCAGTACTTC
TRBJ1-2 | TRBV19 | . | few | CASSGGGEWDGYGYTF | TGTGCCAGTAGTGGCGGGGGTGAGTGGGACGGCTATGGCTACACCTTC
TRBJ2-1 | TRBV5-1 | . | many | CASSLAGSGSQFF | TGCGCCAGCAGCTTGGCCGGTTCCGGGTCTCAGTTCTTC